The clone carrying this TCR beta chain was counted between two and nine times. This specimen comes from a study of T cell repertoires in cytomegalovirus infection. From germline, CDR1 is SQVTM and CDR2 ANQGSEA. This CDR3 spans 18 amino acids. With V trimmed by 3 bases and J by 0 bases, 9 bases remained unmatched. TCRdb re-called the reads with MiXCR, one entry per CDR3 protein. The data hold approximately 490,000 distinct CDR3 sequences, with about 10% observed a single time. Sequencing was carried out using PBMCs. The rearrangement joins TRBV29-1 to TRBJ2-3; 13 positions match TRBD2. The sequence was obtained from a human donor in good health (CMV status not recorded). Some clones in this sample may be carry-over from other donors' samples. This chain's CDR3 is CSVDGKGLAGASTDTQYF. The CDR3 coding sequence is TGCAGCGTTGACGGAAAAGGACTAGCGGGGGCTAGCACAGATACGCAGTATTTT.